Shown below are 31 T cell receptor beta chains from a single sample sequenced in a study of OX40 agonist ivuxolimab in advanced cancers. The protocol was immunoSEQ multiplex PCR, while the TCRdb copy is restricted to in-frame clones and leaves out a portion. The sample holds 20,000 or so clones, around 86% seen once. Sequencing was performed on CD4+ or CD8+ T cells sorted from blood, taken in a trial of the OX40 agonist ivuxolimab. These receptors were collected from an adult with an advanced solid tumor such as melanoma, head and neck, liver or kidney cancer.

V gene TRBV5-1 combines with J gene TRBJ1-4, with D possibly TRBD1 on 5 matching bases. Germline assignment: CDR1 SGHRS and CDR2 YFSETQ. Trimming took off 4 bases at V and 7 bases at J, with 14 bases between the two ends. The CDR3 runs 14 residues. The CDR3 spells CASSPGGQVEKLFF. DNA of the CDR3: TGCGCCAGCAGCCCGGGGGGTCAGGTTGAAAAACTGTTTTTT.

The chain employs TRBV29-1 and TRBJ2-2; 10 bases map to TRBD2. This CDR3 has 15 residues. CDR1 is SQVTM, CDR2 ANQGSEA, per germline. J gave up 3 bases and V 5 bases, and 6 bases lay outside the gene matches. The CDR3 DNA reads as TGCAGCGTTCGGACTAGCGGTGAGGACACCGGGGAGCTGTTTTTT. It translates to CSVRTSGEDTGELFF.

There are a few counts of this clone. The CDR3: CASSLGATGRYNSPLHF. As DNA, the CDR3 is TGTGCCAGCAGTTTAGGGGCCACAGGTCGTTATAATTCACCCCTCCACTTT. The rearrangement uses TRBV28 and TRBJ1-6, with D perhaps TRBD1 (5 bases). V gave up 2 bases and J gave up 4 bases, with 15 bases separating them. The CDR3 has 17 amino acids. Germline CDR1 reads MDHEN; CDR2 reads SYDVKM.

The chain employs TRBV10-3 and TRBJ2-7; 10 nucleotides align to TRBD1. The CDR3 extends over 14 amino acids. CDR1 is ENHRY and CDR2 is SYGVKD in the germline V gene. The V gene end was trimmed by 6 bases and the J gene end by 2 bases; junction bases not matched to a gene: 4. The CDR3 here is CAISPGQGTYEQYF. CDR3 DNA: TGTGCCATCAGCCCGGGACAGGGGACCTACGAGCAGTACTTC.

In this sample, this clone is medium-sized. The chain combines TRBV27 with TRBJ2-3, with D perhaps matching TRBD1 or TRBD2 (5 bases each). Germline loops: CDR1 MNHEY, CDR2 SMNVEV (reference sequence). Trimming removed 2 bases from V and 7 bases from J, with 13 bases in between. CDR3 size: 14 residues. CDR3 residues: CASSLRGRSNTQYF. In DNA, the CDR3 is TGTGCCAGCAGTTTACGGGGCAGGAGTAATACGCAGTATTTT.

CDR3 nucleotides: TGTGCCAGCAGTTACTCCCCCCAGGGGACGGGGGAGCTGTTTTTT. Translated, it gives CASSYSPQGTGELFF. The genes are TRBV6-5 and TRBJ2-2; D possibly corresponds to TRBD1 (6 bases). V shed 0 bases and J shed 8 bases, with 13 bases lying between them. Germline assignment: CDR1 MNHEY and CDR2 SVGAGI. This CDR3 is built from 15 residues.

This chain links TRBV5-6 with TRBJ1-1, with D maybe TRBD1 (5 bases). The V end was cut by 4 bases, the J end by 4 bases, with 11 bases between. The CDR3 contains 13 residues. Germline CDR1 is SGHDT and CDR2 is YYEEEE. In DNA form, the CDR3 reads TGTGCCAGCAGCCGGGGCCGGGGCACTGAAGCTTTCTTT. It yields the protein CASSRGRGTEAFF.

The chain combines TRBV4-1 with TRBJ1-4; no definite D call. The CDR3 runs to 15 residues. Germline CDR1 and CDR2: MGHRA and YSYEKL. Trimming pared 1 base from V and 0 bases from J, leaving 6 bases between. The CDR3 loop reads CASSQGSSTNEKLFF. In nucleotides, the CDR3 is TGCGCCAGCAGCCAAGGATCCTCAACTAATGAAAAACTGTTTTTT.

The chain employs TRBV10-3 and TRBJ2-3; D uncertain. Germline CDR1 is ENHRY and CDR2 is SYGVKD. The CDR3 has 13 residues. Trimming shortened V by 3 bases and J by 2 bases, and 6 bases separated the two germline ends. CDR3 loop: CAISDSDTDTQYF. CDR3 nucleotides: TGTGCCATCAGTGACAGTGACACAGATACGCAGTATTTT.

The gene calls are TRBV6-5 and TRBJ2-7; weak D call: TRBD2 (5 bases). Germline CDR1 reads MNHEY; CDR2 reads SVGAGI. V lost 2 bases, J lost 2 bases, and 7 bases lay in between. The CDR3 totals 13 residues. The CDR3 here is CASSYSGPYEQYF. CDR3 bases: TGTGCCAGCAGTTACAGCGGCCCCTACGAGCAGTACTTC.

The gene calls are TRBV7-6 and TRBJ2-1; D unresolved. Trimming pared 5 bases from V and 7 bases from J, leaving 9 bases between. The V gene's germline CDR1 is SGHVS and CDR2 FNYEAQ. CDR3 length: 12 residues. This CDR3 reads CASSVRWNEQFF. CDR3 in DNA: TGTGCCAGCAGCGTCAGATGGAATGAGCAGTTCTTC.

The rearrangement uses TRBV5-1 and TRBJ1-2; D perhaps matches TRBD1 (5 bases). Germline V CDR1 and CDR2: SGHRS, YFSETQ. Trimming pared 0 bases from V and 0 bases from J, leaving 12 bases between. This CDR3 region has 16 residues. CDR3 DNA: TGCGCCAGCAGCTTGGCGTCGACAGAGACTAACTATGGCTACACCTTC. Protein product: CASSLASTETNYGYTF.

The chain recombines TRBV27 with TRBJ2-7, with D possibly being TRBD1 or TRBD2 (5 bases each). The ends were cut back, 5 bases at V and 2 bases at J, with 19 bases in the middle. The CDR3 has 16 amino acids. Germline CDR1 and CDR2: MNHEY and SMNVEV (reference sequence). The CDR3 protein is CASSVRDRVGPYEQYF. The CDR3 bases are TGTGCCAGCAGTGTCCGGGACCGCGTGGGACCCTACGAGCAGTACTTC.

CDR3 DNA sequence: TGTGCCAGCAGCCTAGGACTAGCGGGATCTTACAATGAGCAGTTCTTC. Translating it yields CASSLGLAGSYNEQFF. The gene calls are TRBV7-2 and TRBJ2-1, with 12 nucleotides matching TRBD2. J was trimmed by 4 bases and V by 5 bases; bases with no gene match: 6. The CDR3 sequence is 16 residues long. Germline lookup yields CDR1 SGHTA and CDR2 FQGNSA.

This sequence joins TRBV19 and TRBJ2-7; 8 bases line up with TRBD1. Trimming at V came to 3 bases and at J to 11 bases, leaving 12 bases not matched to a gene. Germline V CDR1 and CDR2: LNHDA, SQIVND (reference sequence). The CDR3 has 14 amino acids. CDR3 loop: CASSMFGQGPPKYF. DNA of the CDR3: TGTGCCAGTAGTATGTTTGGACAGGGTCCCCCGAAGTACTTC.

This clone was detected once. This chain joins TRBV30 and TRBJ2-7; TRBD1 matches at 7 bases. This CDR3 region has 14 residues. V was clipped by 1 base and J by 1 base; unmatched bases: 4. Germline values: CDR1 GTSNPN, CDR2 SVGIG (reference sequence). The DNA of the CDR3 is TGTGCCTGGAGTGGGGACAGCGCTTCCTACGAGCAGTACTTC. Its translation: CAWSGDSASYEQYF.

CDR3 nucleotides: TGTGCCAGCAGCTTAGTGGCCACCGGGGAGCTGTTTTTT. Protein product: CASSLVATGELFF. This chain joins TRBV11-2 and TRBJ2-2; D gene uncertain. The CDR3 has 13 residues. The germline gives CDR1 SGHAT, CDR2 FQNNGV. Deletions cut 1 base from V and 4 bases from J, with 4 bases between.

The chain has TRBV9 and TRBJ1-3; 9 bases are shared with TRBD1. The CDR3 is made up of 14 amino acids. Per germline, CDR1 SGDLS and CDR2 YYNGEE. Losses at the gene ends were 4 bases for V and 4 bases for J; bases not matched to a gene: 3. In DNA form, the CDR3 reads TGTGCCAGCAGCCGGGGACAGGGAGGAAACACCATATATTTT. This codes for CASSRGQGGNTIYF.

The rearrangement joins TRBV6-6 to TRBJ2-5, with TRBD2 identical over 9 bases. Germline assignment: CDR1 MNHNY and CDR2 SVGAGI (reference sequence). V shed 5 bases and J 6 bases; nucleotides not matched to a gene: 10. The CDR3 extends over 15 amino acids. The CDR3 nucleotides are TGTGCCAGCAGTGGGGCGGGAGGGGTGAAAAAGACCCAGTACTTC. This encodes CASSGAGGVKKTQYF.

DNA for the CDR3: TGTGCCAGTAGTATCCGACAGGAAAATCAGCCCCAGCATTTT. It codes for CASSIRQENQPQHF. This chain links TRBV19 with TRBJ1-5; the D gene is possibly TRBD1 (6 bases). The germline V gene has CDR1 LNHDA and CDR2 SQIVND (reference sequence). This CDR3 is 14 amino acids long. Trimming removed 3 bases from V and 4 bases from J, with 10 bases in between. Variable domain in full (rest from reference TRBV19 and TRBJ1-5): DGGITQSPKYLFRKEGQNVTLSCEQNLNHDAMYWYRQDPGQGLRLIYYSQIVNDFQKGDIAEGYSVSREKKESFPLTVTSAQKNPTAFYLCASSIRQENQPQHFGDGTRLSIL.

The chain couples TRBV2 to TRBJ2-4; D not resolved. The germline gives CDR1 SNHLY, CDR2 FYNNEI. CDR3 length equals 15 residues. Trimming stripped 7 bases from V and 0 bases from J, with 13 bases between. DNA of the CDR3: TGTGCCAGCACCTTCAGCGAGCTAGCCAAAAACATTCAGTACTTC. It codes for CASTFSELAKNIQYF.

The chain employs TRBV18 and TRBJ1-1; the match to TRBD1 covers 7 bases. The length of the CDR3 is 14 residues. J lost 0 bases, V lost 2 bases, and 0 bases had no gene match. CDR1 is KGHSH and CDR2 is LQKENI in the germline V gene. DNA for the CDR3: TGTGCCAGCTCACCAACAGGGGTGAACACTGAAGCTTTCTTT. This codes for CASSPTGVNTEAFF.

This clone is a singleton in its sample. One end of the junction varies from germline; a read error may be responsible. This rearrangement joins TRBV7-7 to TRBJ2-1; tentative D call: TRBD2 (6 bases). Germline-derived CDR1 and CDR2 are SSHAT and FNYEAQ (reference sequence). The CDR3 loop spans 15 amino acids. The CDR3 region is CASSLGRDLYNEQFF. The CDR3 DNA is TGTGCTAGCAGCTTAGGGCGGGACTTGTACAATGAGCAGTTCTTC.

This clone was detected only once. This chain links TRBV20-1 with TRBJ2-7, with 7 bases fitting TRBD2. From germline, CDR1 is DFQATT and CDR2 SNEGSKA (reference sequence). This CDR3 is 11 amino acids long. Here the CDR3 DNA reads TGCAGCGCCTGGACTAGCTACGAGCAGTACTTC. It encodes CSAWTSYEQYF.

This clone showed up just once. The chain joins TRBV2 to TRBJ1-3; a weak D match, TRBD1 (5 bases). Trimming removed 6 bases from V and 2 bases from J, with 17 bases in between. This CDR3 comprises 16 residues. Germline CDR1 reads SNHLY; CDR2 reads FYNNEI. CDR3 in amino acids: CASRLRGARAGNTIYF. The CDR3 nucleotides read TGTGCCAGCAGATTGAGGGGTGCCAGAGCTGGAAACACCATATATTTT. Full variable domain (outside the CDR3, taken from reference TRBV2 and TRBJ1-3): EPEVTQTPSHQVTQMGQEVILRCVPISNHLYFYWYRQILGQKVEFLVSFYNNEISEKSEIFDDQFSVERPDGSNFTLKIRSTKLEDSAMYFCASRLRGARAGNTIYFGEGSWLTVV.

The rearrangement joins TRBV2 to TRBJ1-5; D call uncertain. From germline, CDR1 is SNHLY and CDR2 FYNNEI. The CDR3 consists of 14 residues. The V end lost 8 bases, the J end lost 0 bases, and 11 bases lay between the germline ends. The DNA for the CDR3 is TGTGCCAGCGGCTCAGAGTATAGCAATCAGCCCCAGCATTTT. Translating it yields CASGSEYSNQPQHF.

The V and J genes are TRBV28 and TRBJ2-3; 8 bases are a match to TRBD2. Germline V lookup: CDR1 MDHEN, CDR2 SYDVKM. J gave up 4 bases and V 5 bases, and 5 bases lay outside the gene matches. The CDR3 extends over 14 amino acids. The CDR3 DNA reads TGTGCCAGCAGTCTCCTAGCGGGTCCAGATACGCAGTATTTT. Translating gives CASSLLAGPDTQYF. The full variable domain, completed using reference TRBV28 and TRBJ2-3, is DVKVTQSSRYLVKRTGEKVFLECVQDMDHENMFWYRQDPGLGLRLIYFSYDVKMKEKGDIPEGYSVSREKKERFSLILESASTNQTSMYLCASSLLAGPDTQYFGPGTRLTVL.

This clone was recorded only once. V gene TRBV7-9 combines with J gene TRBJ2-3, with D perhaps matching TRBD2 (5 bases). Per the germline V gene, CDR1 is SEHNR and CDR2 is FQNEAQ (reference sequence). With 3 bases removed from V and 2 bases from J, the gap between germline ends came to 12 bases. This CDR3 region has 15 residues. The CDR3 DNA reads TGTGCCAGCAGCTTTTCTCCGACTAACACAGATACGCAGTATTTT. Translating gives CASSFSPTNTDTQYF.

The genes are TRBV11-2 and TRBJ2-2; 7 bases align to TRBD2. Germline loops: CDR1 SGHAT, CDR2 FQNNGV. The V segment lost 4 bases and the J segment 4 bases; nucleotides outside the gene matches: 0. The CDR3 covers 13 residues. In DNA, the CDR3 is TGTGCCAGCAGCTGGGGGGGCACCGGGGAGCTGTTTTTT. Translation gives CASSWGGTGELFF.

The chain uses TRBV28 and TRBJ2-7; 9 nucleotides match TRBD2. The CDR3 extends over 15 amino acids. Germline CDR1 MDHEN, CDR2 SYDVKM. J lost 7 bases, V lost 2 bases, and 9 bases had no gene match. The CDR3 DNA reads as TGTGCCAGCAGTTTAGATGGCGGGGGGGCTCGGGAGCAGTACTTC. Encoded protein: CASSLDGGGAREQYF.

Points on this clone: The sample holds other DNA sequences that translate to the same CDR3. CDR3 in amino acids: CASSLVQETQYF. The CDR3 bases are TGTGCCAGCAGCTTAGTTCAGGAGACCCAGTACTTC. This chain connects TRBV11-2 to TRBJ2-5, with D uncertain. Deletions cut 1 base from V and 5 bases from J, with 5 bases between. Germline CDR1 reads SGHAT; CDR2 reads FQNNGV. The CDR3 is made up of 12 amino acids.